The 27 T cell receptor beta chains below were found in one sample sequenced in a study of CD8+CD57+ T cells in acquired aplastic anemia. TCR beta VDJ and CDR3 profiling used genomic DNA as template. MiXCR, run by TCRdb on the reads, gives a single entry per CDR3 protein. Of 150,000 to 200,000 distinct CDR3 sequences in the sample, around 60% are singletons; the top ten hold 45%. The specimen sequenced was sorted CD4+, CD8+, or CD8+CD57+ T cells (not recorded which) from PBMCs. The receptors were gathered from a human donor in good health.

This clonotype was counted once. This is likely a read error, given that the CDR3 carries no conserved phenylalanine or tryptophan at its end. No DNA is shown, since the ends of the CDR3 on it are uncertain; the CDR3 is the one TCRdb lists. This chain uses TRBV24-1 with TRBJ1-4. Ends included, the CDR3 has 11 residues. Germline CDR1 reads KGHDR; CDR2 reads SFDVKD. The CDR3 here is CATSDLQASEV.

This clonotype has at least ten counts. V gene TRBV25-1 combines with J gene TRBJ2-7; TRBD2 might be the D (5 bases). This CDR3 is 12 amino acids long. Germline V gene sequence: CDR1 MGHDK, CDR2 SYGVNS. V shed 3 bases and J shed 2 bases, with 5 bases lying between them. The CDR3 bases are TGTGCCAGCAGTGACGGGACCTACGAGCAGTACTTC. The encoded protein is CASSDGTYEQYF.

In its sample, this clonotype was seen a few times. The gene calls are TRBV9 and TRBJ2-7; D possibly corresponds to TRBD2 (5 bases). This CDR3 has 14 amino acids. Trimming took off 4 bases at V and 2 bases at J, with 13 bases between the two ends. The V gene's germline CDR1 is SGDLS and CDR2 YYNGEE. The CDR3 DNA reads as TGTGCCAGCAGCTCCCCCGGGGTGGCCTACGAGCAGTACTTC. This gives the protein CASSSPGVAYEQYF.

The chain employs TRBV15 and TRBJ2-1; 9 bases fit TRBD2. V lost 0 bases, J lost 8 bases, and 5 bases stayed unmatched. From germline, CDR1 is LNHNV and CDR2 YYDKDF (reference sequence). CDR3 length: 15 amino acids. CDR3 in DNA: TGTGCCACCAGCAGAGACGGTAGCGGGGGAGATGAGCAGTTCTTC. Translation: CATSRDGSGGDEQFF.

This clonotype was recorded a few times. The V gene is TRBV19, the J gene TRBJ1-5, with D perhaps matching TRBD1 (6 bases). The CDR3 length is 13 residues. Germline lookup yields CDR1 LNHDA and CDR2 SQIVND (reference sequence). V was shortened by 5 bases and J by 4 bases, with 9 bases between the two germline ends. The CDR3 reads CASSDQGNQPQHF. For the CDR3, the DNA is TGTGCCAGTAGTGATCAGGGGAATCAGCCCCAGCATTTT.

The sample holds a few counts of this clonotype. The V call is TRBV5-4, the J call TRBJ2-7; TRBD1 might be the D (7 bases). Germline CDR1 and CDR2: SGHNT and YYREEE (reference sequence). This CDR3 comprises 14 residues. Trimming shortened V by 4 bases and J by 6 bases, and 17 bases separated the two germline ends. CDR3 sequence reads: CASSLGPQGGEQYF. DNA of the CDR3: TGTGCCAGCAGCCTCGGGCCCCAGGGGGGCGAGCAGTACTTC.

V and J are TRBV24-1 and TRBJ2-3; 7 bases map to TRBD2. The CDR3 consists of 15 residues. CDR1 is KGHDR and CDR2 is SFDVKD in the germline V gene. V was pared by 4 bases and J by 3 bases, with 6 bases of the junction left unmatched. CDR3: CATSDPRTRTDTQYF. The CDR3 DNA reads TGTGCCACCAGTGACCCAAGGACTAGAACAGATACGCAGTATTTT.

The rearrangement joins TRBV15 to TRBJ1-5; the D gene is possibly TRBD1 (5 bases). This CDR3 has 12 residues. The V and J ends lost 0 bases and 11 bases respectively, with 8 bases between them. Per the germline V gene, CDR1 is LNHNV and CDR2 is YYDKDF (reference sequence). The CDR3 bases are TGTGCCACCAGCAGAGAGGGACTGACCCAGCATTTT. It yields the protein CATSREGLTQHF.

This clonotype came up many times. The V call is TRBV4-3, the J call TRBJ1-3, with D perhaps matching TRBD1 (6 bases). V dropped 0 bases and J dropped 3 bases, with 9 bases sitting between them. The V gene's germline CDR1 is LGHNA and CDR2 YSLEER. The CDR3 has 15 residues. The CDR3 nucleotides read TGCGCCAGCAGCCAAGAGGGGGCCGGTGGAAACACCATATATTTT. Residues: CASSQEGAGGNTIYF.

This clonotype has more than one count but fewer than ten. This chain uses TRBV5-6 with TRBJ2-7; 7 bases are shared with TRBD2. Germline CDR1 SGHDT, CDR2 YYEEEE. The CDR3 sequence is 15 residues long. The V segment lost 4 bases and the J segment 2 bases; nucleotides outside the gene matches: 9. CDR3 sequence (DNA): TGTGCCAGCAGCGCCTCCGGGACTACAGCCTACGAGCAGTACTTC. Its translation is CASSASGTTAYEQYF.

This clonotype occurred many times. The rearrangement joins TRBV5-1 to TRBJ1-1, with a possible D match to TRBD1 (5 bases). Germline V gene data show CDR1 as SGHRS and CDR2 as YFSETQ. CDR3 length: 12 amino acids. V was shortened by 0 bases and J by 10 bases, with 10 bases between the two germline ends. CDR3 sequence (DNA): TGCGCCAGCAGCTTGGAAGGGAGGGGAGCTTTCTTT. This sequence encodes CASSLEGRGAFF.

The chain is built from TRBV24-1 and TRBJ2-3; D unclear. The germline V and J ends were trimmed by 4 bases and 0 bases, with 7 bases remaining between them. The CDR3 contains 14 residues. Germline CDR1 is KGHDR and CDR2 is SFDVKD. In nucleotides, the CDR3 is TGTGCCACCAGTGACGCTAGGAGCACAGATACGCAGTATTTT. This encodes CATSDARSTDTQYF.

The chain employs TRBV25-1 and TRBJ2-6; TRBD1 aligns across 10 bases. Germline V lookup: CDR1 MGHDK, CDR2 SYGVNS. V dropped 3 bases and J dropped 1; count of bases not matched to a gene: 9. The CDR3 is made up of 19 amino acids. CDR3 region: CASSDPWTGGYSGANVLTF. The CDR3 region has the DNA TGTGCCAGCAGTGATCCTTGGACAGGGGGGTATTCTGGGGCCAACGTCCTGACTTTC.

This clonotype was detected ten times or more. V gene TRBV7-8 combines with J gene TRBJ2-5; 8 bases are a match to TRBD2. The ends lost 4 bases at V and 4 bases at J; junction bases unmatched: 11. CDR1 and CDR2 (germline): SGHVS, FQNEAQ. This CDR3 region has 16 residues. CDR3 coding DNA: TGTGCCAGCAGCTCCTTTGCGGTAGCGGGACGAGAGACCCAGTACTTC. This sequence encodes CASSSFAVAGRETQYF.

The rearrangement links TRBV12-3 or TRBV12-4 to TRBJ1-5; D is ambiguous. The CDR3 spans 14 residues. Trimming pared 3 bases from V and 10 bases from J, leaving 16 bases between. Written as DNA, the CDR3 is TGTGCCAGCAGTTTGATCCCAGAAGCGGGACCCCAGCATTTT. This gives the protein CASSLIPEAGPQHF.

In this sample, this clonotype turned up a few times. This rearrangement joins TRBV24-1 to TRBJ2-5; TRBD1 is a possible D gene (6 bases). CDR1 and CDR2 from the germline V gene are KGHDR and SFDVKD. The CDR3 covers 14 residues. V lost 3 bases to trimming and J lost 2 bases, with 9 bases between them. CDR3 DNA sequence: TGTGCCACCAGTGATCCAGGACAGCAAGAGACCCAGTACTTC. Translated, it gives CATSDPGQQETQYF.

The rearrangement links TRBV2 to TRBJ2-1, with D unclear. Per germline, CDR1 SNHLY and CDR2 FYNNEI. The CDR3 loop spans 13 amino acids. Trimming removed 9 bases from V and 8 bases from J, with 17 bases in between. In DNA, the CDR3 is TGTGCCAGGGGATTGGGATCGGTCTATGAGCAGTTCTTC. It encodes CARGLGSVYEQFF.

With respect to this clonotype: A read error may produce the germline difference seen at one junction end. CDR3: CASKEGWVDEQYF. CDR3 bases: TGCGCCAGCAAGGAGGGATGGGTCGACGAGCAGTACTTC. This sequence joins TRBV6-6 and TRBJ2-7; tentatively, D is TRBD2 (6 bases). This CDR3 has 13 residues. Germline loops: CDR1 MNHNY, CDR2 SVGAGI (reference sequence).

The chain links TRBV19 to TRBJ2-7; D gene ambiguous. CDR3 length: 13 amino acids. In germline, CDR1 is LNHDA, CDR2 SQIVND (reference sequence). Trimming shortened V by 0 bases and J by 4 bases, and 7 bases separated the two germline ends. This CDR3 reads CASSIDLPYEQYF. In DNA, the CDR3 is TGTGCCAGTAGTATAGATCTTCCGTACGAGCAGTACTTC.

The chain employs TRBV12-3 or TRBV12-4 and TRBJ2-7; 9 nucleotides align to TRBD2. This CDR3 contains 14 residues. The V segment lost 2 bases and the J segment 5 bases; nucleotides outside the gene matches: 4. In nucleotides, the CDR3 is TGTGCCAGCAGTTTACGATTAGCGGGAGACGAGCAGTACTTC. Residues: CASSLRLAGDEQYF.

J is TRBJ2-7 and V is TRBV10-3; 7 positions agree with TRBD1. J was trimmed by 4 bases and V by 1 base; bases with no gene match: 4. Germline loops: CDR1 ENHRY, CDR2 SYGVKD. The CDR3 runs 14 residues. CDR3 sequence: CAISELGQSYEQYF. For the CDR3, the DNA is TGTGCCATCAGTGAGTTGGGACAGAGTTACGAGCAGTACTTC.

The genes are TRBV7-8 and TRBJ1-1; 12 bases are a match to TRBD1. Germline CDR1 reads SGHVS; CDR2 reads FQNEAQ. V lost 1 base to trimming and J lost 11 bases; unmatched junction nucleotides: 2. The CDR3 has 13 residues. In nucleotides, the CDR3 is TGTGCCAGCAGCTTAGAGGGACAGGGGGCGGCTTTCTTT. Protein sequence: CASSLEGQGAAFF.

This clonotype has more than one count but fewer than ten. The rearrangement links TRBV5-8 to TRBJ2-7; no definite D call. Trimming left V 4 bases short and J 3 bases short, with 5 bases between. The CDR3 has 11 residues. Germline CDR1 reads SGHTS; CDR2 reads YDEGEE. CDR3 sequence (DNA): TGTGCCAGCAGCACCTACTACGAGCAGTACTTC. Its translation is CASSTYYEQYF.

This clonotype was observed a handful of times. J is TRBJ2-7 and V is TRBV7-8; TRBD2 agrees at 7 bases. V lost 5 bases to trimming and J lost 2 bases; unmatched junction nucleotides: 3. The CDR3 has 13 amino acids. The germline CDR1 and CDR2 sequences are SGHVS and FQNEAQ. CDR3 sequence: CASSGGGTYEQYF. The CDR3 DNA reads as TGTGCCAGCAGCGGGGGGGGAACCTACGAGCAGTACTTC. Full variable domain (missing parts from reference TRBV7-8 and TRBJ2-7): GAGVSQSPRYKVAKRGQDVALRCDPISGHVSLFWYQQALGQGPEFLTYFQNEAQLDKSGLPSDRFFAERPEGSVSTLKIQRTQQEDSAVYLCASSGGGTYEQYFGPGTRLTVT.

The J gene is TRBJ2-1, the V gene TRBV7-9; possible D gene TRBD2, 5 bases. Trimming removed 5 bases at V and 5 bases at J, with 13 bases between. The CDR3 totals 14 residues. The germline gives CDR1 SEHNR, CDR2 FQNEAQ (reference sequence). The CDR3 protein is CASSESGNNNEQFF. In DNA form, the CDR3 reads TGTGCCAGCAGCGAAAGCGGCAACAACAATGAGCAGTTCTTC.

This clonotype was picked up a small number of times. The CDR3 loop is CSARGQKDTEAFF. The CDR3 DNA reads TGCAGTGCTAGAGGTCAGAAAGACACTGAAGCTTTCTTT. V is TRBV20-1 and J is TRBJ1-1, with D unclear. CDR1 and CDR2 from the germline V gene are DFQATT and SNEGSKA (reference sequence). The CDR3 contains 13 residues. Deletions cut 1 base from V and 3 bases from J, with 9 bases between.

The chain recombines TRBV7-9 with TRBJ1-1; D is possibly TRBD1 (6 bases). The CDR3 is 14 amino acids. V lost 7 bases and J 6 bases, leaving 18 bases between the germline ends. The germline gives CDR1 SEHNR, CDR2 FQNEAQ (reference sequence). CDR3 loop: CASTQGQNGPEAFF. In DNA, the CDR3 is TGTGCCAGCACCCAGGGACAAAATGGTCCTGAAGCTTTCTTT.